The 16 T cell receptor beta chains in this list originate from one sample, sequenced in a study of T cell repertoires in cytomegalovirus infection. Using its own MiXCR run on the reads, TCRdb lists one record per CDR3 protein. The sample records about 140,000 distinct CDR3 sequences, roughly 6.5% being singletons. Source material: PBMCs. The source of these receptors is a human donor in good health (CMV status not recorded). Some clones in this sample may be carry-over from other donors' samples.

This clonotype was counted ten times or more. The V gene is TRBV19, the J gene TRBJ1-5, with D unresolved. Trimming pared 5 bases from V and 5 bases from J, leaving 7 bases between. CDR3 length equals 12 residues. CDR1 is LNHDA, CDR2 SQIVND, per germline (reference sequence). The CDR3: CASSWTDQPQHF. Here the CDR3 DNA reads TGTGCCAGTAGTTGGACGGATCAGCCCCAGCATTTT.

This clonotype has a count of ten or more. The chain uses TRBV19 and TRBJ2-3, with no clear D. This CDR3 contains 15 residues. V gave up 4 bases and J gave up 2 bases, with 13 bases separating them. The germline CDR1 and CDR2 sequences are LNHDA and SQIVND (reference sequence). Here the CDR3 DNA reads TGTGCCAGTAGTAACGGCGTCTTGCCCACAGATACGCAGTATTTT. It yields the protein CASSNGVLPTDTQYF.

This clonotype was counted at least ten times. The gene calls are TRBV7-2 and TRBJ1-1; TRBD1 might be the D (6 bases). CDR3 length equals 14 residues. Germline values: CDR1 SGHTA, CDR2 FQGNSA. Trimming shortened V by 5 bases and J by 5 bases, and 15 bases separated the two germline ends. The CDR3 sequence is CASSGGTIRTEAFF. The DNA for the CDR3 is TGTGCCAGCAGCGGGGGCACAATAAGGACTGAAGCTTTCTTT.

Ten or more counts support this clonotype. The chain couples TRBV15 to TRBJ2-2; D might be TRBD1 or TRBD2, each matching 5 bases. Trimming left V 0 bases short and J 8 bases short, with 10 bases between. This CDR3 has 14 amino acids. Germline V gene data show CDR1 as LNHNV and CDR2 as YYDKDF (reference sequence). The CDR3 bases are TGTGCCACCAGCAGAGATCGGGGACGAGGGGAGCTGTTTTTT. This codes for CATSRDRGRGELFF.

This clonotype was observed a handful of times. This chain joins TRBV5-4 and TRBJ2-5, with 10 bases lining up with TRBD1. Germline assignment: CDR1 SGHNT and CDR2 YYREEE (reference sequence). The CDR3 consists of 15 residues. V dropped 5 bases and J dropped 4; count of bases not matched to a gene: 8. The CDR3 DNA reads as TGTGCCAGCAGTTCTGGGACAGGGGTTCGAGAGACCCAGTACTTC. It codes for CASSSGTGVRETQYF.

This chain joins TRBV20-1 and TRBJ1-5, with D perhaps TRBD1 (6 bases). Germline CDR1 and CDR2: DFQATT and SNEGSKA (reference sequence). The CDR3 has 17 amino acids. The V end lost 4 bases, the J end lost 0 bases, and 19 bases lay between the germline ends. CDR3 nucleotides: TGCAGTGCTATAGGTGCCAGGGGATTTTATAGCAATCAGCCCCAGCATTTT. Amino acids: CSAIGARGFYSNQPQHF.

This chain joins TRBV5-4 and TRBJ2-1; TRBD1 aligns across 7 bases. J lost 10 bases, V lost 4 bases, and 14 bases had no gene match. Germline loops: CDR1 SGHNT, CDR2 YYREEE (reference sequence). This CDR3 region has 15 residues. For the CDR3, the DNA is TGTGCCAGCAGCCTATACCAGGGGGTTACAATGGAGCAGTTCTTC. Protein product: CASSLYQGVTMEQFF.

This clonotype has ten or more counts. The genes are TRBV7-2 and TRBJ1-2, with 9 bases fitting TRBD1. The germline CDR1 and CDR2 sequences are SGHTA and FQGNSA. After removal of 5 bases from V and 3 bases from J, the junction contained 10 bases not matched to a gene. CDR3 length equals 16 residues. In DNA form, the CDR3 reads TGTGCCAGCAGCCAACCAGCCGGGACAGGGCACTATGGCTACACCTTC. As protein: CASSQPAGTGHYGYTF.

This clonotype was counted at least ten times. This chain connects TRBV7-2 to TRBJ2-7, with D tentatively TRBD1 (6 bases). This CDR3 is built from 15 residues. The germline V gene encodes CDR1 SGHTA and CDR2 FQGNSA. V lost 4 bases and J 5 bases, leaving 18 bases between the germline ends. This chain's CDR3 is CASSWGTGKWNEQYF. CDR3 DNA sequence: TGTGCCAGCAGCTGGGGAACAGGGAAATGGAACGAGCAGTACTTC.

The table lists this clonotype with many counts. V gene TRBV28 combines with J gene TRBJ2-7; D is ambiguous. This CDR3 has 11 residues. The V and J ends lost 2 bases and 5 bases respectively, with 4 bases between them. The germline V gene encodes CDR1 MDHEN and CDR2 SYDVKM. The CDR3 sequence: CASSLKDEQYF. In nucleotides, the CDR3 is TGTGCCAGCAGTTTAAAGGACGAGCAGTACTTC.

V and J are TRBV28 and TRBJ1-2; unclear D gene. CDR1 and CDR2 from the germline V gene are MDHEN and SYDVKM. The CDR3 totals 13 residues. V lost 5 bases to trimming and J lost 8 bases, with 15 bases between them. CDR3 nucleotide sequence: TGTGCCAGCAGTACCTACCAACTGGGGGGCTACACCTTC. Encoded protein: CASSTYQLGGYTF.

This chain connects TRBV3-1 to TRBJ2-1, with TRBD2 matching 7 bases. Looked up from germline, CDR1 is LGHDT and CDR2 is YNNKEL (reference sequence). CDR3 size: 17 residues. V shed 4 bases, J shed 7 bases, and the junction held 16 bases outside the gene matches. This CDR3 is CASSLWGSERGRNEQFF. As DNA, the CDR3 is TGTGCCAGCAGCCTCTGGGGGTCCGAGCGGGGAAGAAATGAGCAGTTCTTC.

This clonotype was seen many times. For the CDR3, the DNA is TGCAGTGCTAGACAGGGGAACACTGAAGCTTTCTTT. Amino acid sequence: CSARQGNTEAFF. The chain recombines TRBV20-1 with TRBJ1-1; a weak D match, TRBD1 (5 bases). The CDR3 is 12 residues long. Germline V gene lookup returns CDR1 DFQATT and CDR2 SNEGSKA (reference sequence). V was trimmed by 2 bases and J by 1 base, leaving 5 bases between them.

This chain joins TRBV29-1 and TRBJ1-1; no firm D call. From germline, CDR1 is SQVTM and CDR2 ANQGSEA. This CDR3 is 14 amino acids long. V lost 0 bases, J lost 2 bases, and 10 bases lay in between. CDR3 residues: CSVEDRGINTEAFF. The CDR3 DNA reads TGCAGCGTTGAAGATCGAGGGATAAACACTGAAGCTTTCTTT.

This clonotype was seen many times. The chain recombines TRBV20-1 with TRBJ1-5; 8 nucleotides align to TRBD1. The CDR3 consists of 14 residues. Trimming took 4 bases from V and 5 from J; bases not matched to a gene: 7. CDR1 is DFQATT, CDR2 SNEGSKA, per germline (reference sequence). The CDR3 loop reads CSAKDRARDQPQHF. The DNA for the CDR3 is TGCAGTGCTAAGGACAGGGCACGGGATCAGCCCCAGCATTTT.

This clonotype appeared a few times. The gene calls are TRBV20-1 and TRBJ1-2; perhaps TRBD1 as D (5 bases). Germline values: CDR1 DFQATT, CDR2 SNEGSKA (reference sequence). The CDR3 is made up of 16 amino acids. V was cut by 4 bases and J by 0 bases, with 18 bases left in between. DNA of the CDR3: TGCAGTGCTATTAGGGGTTTTTCGTCAACTAACTATGGCTACACCTTC. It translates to CSAIRGFSSTNYGYTF.